A selection of T cell receptor beta chains follows, all from one sample in a study of T cells after yellow fever vaccination. TCRdb reprocessed the 5' RACE reads with MiXCR, giving one entry per CDR3 protein. Here the sample spans around 340,000 distinct CDR3 sequences, approximately 12% being singletons. Here the sequenced sample was CD4+ T cells sorted from PBMCs, taken 15 days after the yellow fever booster vaccination. These receptors were obtained from a man younger than 35 who received the YFV17D yellow fever vaccine. CDR3s include the opening cysteine and the closing phenylalanine or tryptophan. D genes are given only for firm matches. Some rows mark clone size as missing; the rest say once, few, many or name a class of expanded clone.

d_call	v_call	j_call	clone_size	cdr3_aa	cdr3_nt
NA	TRBV6-6	TRBJ2-5	few	CASSYPLEETQYF	TGTGCCAGCAGTTACCCCCTAGAAGAGACCCAGTACTTC
NA	TRBV4-2	TRBJ2-2	NA	CASGRSNTGELFF	TGTGCCAGCGGGCGGAGTAACACCGGGGAGCTGTTTTTT
NA	TRBV6-1	TRBJ2-1	NA	CASSPVWGTANEQFF	TGTGCCAGCAGCCCAGTGTGGGGTACGGCCAATGAGCAGTTCTTC
TRBD1	TRBV7-9	TRBJ2-5	NA	CASSFLQGWQETQYF	TGTGCCAGCAGCTTTCTACAGGGGTGGCAAGAGACCCAGTACTTC
NA	TRBV18	TRBJ1-2	NA	CASSPTGPPEGYTF	TGTGCCAGCTCACCGACGGGACCGCCAGAAGGCTACACCTTC
NA	TRBV6-5	TRBJ1-2	few	CASNSGVGYTF	TGTGCCAGCAATAGTGGGGTAGGCTACACCTTC
TRBD2	TRBV7-9	TRBJ2-3	NA	CASVTGTSGGAADTQYF	TGTGCCAGCGTCACCGGGACTAGCGGGGGGGCCGCAGATACGCAGTATTTT
NA	TRBV5-1	TRBJ2-3	many	CASSFQGSTDTQYF	TGCGCCAGCAGCTTCCAGGGGTCCACAGATACGCAGTATTTT
NA	TRBV2	TRBJ2-5	NA	CASSEVREVETQYF	TGTGCCAGCAGTGAAGTCAGGGAGGTAGAGACCCAGTACTTC
NA	TRBV5-1	TRBJ2-2	many	CASSLGGLLNTGELFF	TGCGCCAGCAGCTTGGGGGGACTCCTGAACACCGGGGAGCTGTTTTTT
TRBD2	TRBV7-6	TRBJ2-2	few	CASSFSYKRGGVAGELFF	TGTGCCAGCAGCTTTTCTTACAAACGGGGGGGTGTTGCCGGGGAGCTGTTTTTT
TRBD1	TRBV2	TRBJ1-5	few	CASRPDRVHQPQHF	TGTGCCAGCAGACCGGACAGGGTCCATCAGCCCCAGCATTTT
NA	TRBV18	TRBJ1-3	few	CASSPLPDSGNTIYF	TGTGCCAGCTCACCCCTCCCGGATTCTGGAAACACCATATATTTT
NA	TRBV4-2	TRBJ1-2	NA	CASSQDRWEMPNYGYTF	TGTGCCAGCAGCCAAGATCGGTGGGAGATGCCTAACTATGGCTACACCTTC
NA	TRBV6-2/TRBV6-3	TRBJ2-7	few	CASSYQVEVLEQYF	TGTGCCAGCAGTTACCAGGTGGAGGTTTTGGAGCAGTACTTC
TRBD2	TRBV19	TRBJ2-1	NA	CASSIRGSGGPSYNEQFF	TGTGCCAGTAGTATAAGGGGTAGCGGGGGGCCCTCCTACAATGAGCAGTTCTTC
NA	TRBV9	TRBJ2-4	few	CASSVEGTGIGNIQYF	TGTGCCAGCAGCGTAGAGGGTACAGGGATCGGGAACATTCAGTACTTC
TRBD2	TRBV7-9	TRBJ2-1	NA	CASSQSGGYNEQFF	TGTGCCAGCAGCCAGAGCGGGGGGTACAATGAGCAGTTCTTC
TRBD1	TRBV3-1	TRBJ1-1	NA	CASSLGTAANTEAFF	TGTGCCAGCAGCCTCGGGACAGCCGCGAACACTGAAGCTTTCTTT
NA	TRBV2	TRBJ2-3	few	CASTLPSTDTQYF	TGTGCCAGCACTTTACCTAGCACAGATACGCAGTATTTT
TRBD2	TRBV20-1	TRBJ2-1	many	CSARVSGGPGSYNEQFF	TGCAGTGCTAGAGTTAGCGGGGGGCCGGGCTCCTACAATGAGCAGTTCTTC
TRBD2	TRBV6-2/TRBV6-3	TRBJ2-1	NA	CASRGGLAGQSSYNEQFF	TGTGCCAGCAGGGGCGGACTAGCGGGGCAAAGCTCCTACAATGAGCAGTTCTTC
TRBD1	TRBV5-1	TRBJ1-2	NA	CASSWGQVDGYTF	TGCGCCAGCAGCTGGGGACAGGTGGATGGCTACACCTTC
TRBD2	TRBV4-2	TRBJ2-3	NA	CASSQESPRGGVGTQYF	TGTGCCAGCAGCCAAGAATCCCCTCGCGGGGGGGTTGGTACGCAGTATTTT
NA	TRBV5-6	TRBJ2-5	NA	CASSLWSGETQYF	TGTGCCAGCAGCTTGTGGAGCGGTGAGACCCAGTACTTC
NA	TRBV3-1	TRBJ2-1	NA	CASSQSRNNYNEQFF	TGTGCCAGCAGCCAAAGCAGGAATAACTACAATGAGCAGTTCTTC
NA	TRBV2	TRBJ2-1	NA	CASSEGWRGREQFF	TGTGCCAGCAGTGAAGGGTGGAGGGGACGGGAGCAGTTCTTC
NA	TRBV7-6	TRBJ1-2	few	CASSLGRAAGYTF	TGTGCCAGCAGCTTAGGCAGGGCGGCAGGCTACACCTTC
NA	TRBV19	TRBJ2-1	NA	CASRYLTSYNEQFF	TGTGCCAGTAGATATTTAACTTCCTACAATGAGCAGTTCTTC
NA	TRBV4-1	TRBJ2-3	few	CASSQLGVGTDTQYF	TGCGCCAGCAGCCAGTTAGGGGTCGGCACAGATACGCAGTATTTT
TRBD2	TRBV11-2	TRBJ2-3	few	CASSHDRTWAGEGTDTQYF	TGTGCCAGCAGCCACGATCGGACGTGGGCGGGGGAGGGGACAGATACGCAGTATTTT
TRBD1	TRBV7-2	TRBJ1-5	few	CASSLHFGTGVNQPQHF	TGTGCCAGCAGCCTGCACTTCGGGACAGGAGTGAATCAGCCCCAGCATTTT
NA	TRBV11-2	TRBJ1-6	few	CASSFAGDRYNSPLHF	TGTGCCAGCAGCTTCGCAGGGGACCGATATAATTCACCCCTCCACTTT
NA	TRBV12-3/TRBV12-4	TRBJ2-6	many	CASTETTGANVLTF	TGTGCCAGCACAGAAACAACTGGGGCCAACGTCCTGACTTTC
NA	TRBV6-6	TRBJ1-5	NA	CASSYLYQPQHF	TGTGCCAGCAGTTACCTGTATCAGCCCCAGCATTTT
NA	TRBV7-6	TRBJ2-1	NA	CASSSGAGSYNEQFF	TGTGCCAGCAGCTCGGGGGCCGGATCCTACAATGAGCAGTTCTTC
TRBD1	TRBV10-3	TRBJ1-1	NA	CAISDQGANTEAFF	TGTGCCATCAGTGATCAGGGGGCGAACACTGAAGCTTTCTTT
NA	TRBV11-2	TRBJ1-4	many	CASSPGRDLFF	TGTGCCAGCAGCCCGGGACGGGATTTGTTTTTT
NA	TRBV20-1	TRBJ1-6	few	CSARVGGADSPLHF	TGCAGTGCTAGAGTAGGGGGGGCTGATTCACCCCTCCACTTT
NA	TRBV7-9	TRBJ2-4	NA	CASSAFGASEGIQYF	TGTGCCAGCAGCGCCTTCGGGGCTTCGGAGGGCATTCAGTACTTC
NA	TRBV2	TRBJ2-3	NA	CASSDIGVRDTDTQYF	TGTGCCAGCAGTGATATCGGGGTTCGGGACACAGATACGCAGTATTTT
TRBD2	TRBV4-2	TRBJ2-7	few	CASSLSLLAGRSGEQYF	TGTGCCAGCAGCCTATCCCTACTAGCGGGGCGGTCAGGGGAGCAGTACTTC
NA	TRBV27	TRBJ1-2	many	CASSSNQDYYGYTF	TGTGCCAGCAGTTCCAACCAGGACTACTATGGCTACACCTTC